These 21 T cell receptor beta chains came from one sample sequenced in a study of preoperative IRX-2 immunotherapy in early breast cancer. Treatment defined: preoperative locoregional IRX-2 cytokine immunotherapy. Sequenced by immunoSEQ multiplex PCR; TCRdb stores in-frame clones only, minus some. Of around 29,000 clones in the sample, approximately 83% were seen once. Sampling was conducted from a patient treated with IRX-2 immunotherapy. Receptors originate from a human donor with breast cancer.

The chain carries TRBV14 and TRBJ1-1; D remains ambiguous. The V gene's germline CDR1 is SGHDN and CDR2 FVKESK. The V gene lost 6 bases and the J gene lost 4 bases, with 12 bases spanning the gap. CDR3 size: 13 residues. The CDR3 region has the DNA TGTGCCAGCAGTTACGGGAGGTCCACTGAAGCTTTCTTT. The encoded protein is CASSYGRSTEAFF.

This chain joins TRBV6-8 and TRBJ1-1; possible D gene TRBD1, 5 bases. Germline CDR1 MNHGY, CDR2 SAAAGT. The CDR3 sequence is 14 residues long. Trimming removed 0 bases from V and 3 bases from J, with 8 bases in between. In DNA, the CDR3 is TGTGCCAGCAGTTACTCAAAGGGGTACACTGAAGCTTTCTTT. It yields the protein CASSYSKGYTEAFF.

The V call is TRBV5-1, the J call TRBJ1-3; D remains unclear. The CDR3 is 14 residues long. Per the germline V gene, CDR1 is SGHRS and CDR2 is YFSETQ. V lost 0 bases and J lost 4, with 8 bases in between. CDR3 sequence reads: CASSLGTLGNTIYF. DNA of the CDR3: TGCGCCAGCAGCTTGGGGACTCTAGGAAACACCATATATTTT. The variable domain in full, completed from reference TRBV5-1 and TRBJ1-3, reads KAGVTQTPRYLIKTRGQQVTLSCSPISGHRSVSWYQQTPGQGLQFLFEYFSETQRNKGNFPGRFSGRQFSNSRSEMNVSTLELGDSALYLCASSLGTLGNTIYFGEGSWLTVV.

The V and J genes are TRBV7-4 and TRBJ2-1; D possibly matches TRBD1 or TRBD2 (5 bases each). Germline loops: CDR1 SGHVT, CDR2 SQSDAQ. The CDR3 is made up of 17 amino acids. V dropped 5 bases and J dropped 1 base, with 18 bases sitting between them. The CDR3 nucleotides read TGTGCCAGCAGCCAAGCTTGGTCAGGGAGATCCTACAATGAGCAGTTCTTC. It codes for CASSQAWSGRSYNEQFF.

The rearrangement links TRBV11-3 to TRBJ2-2, with TRBD1 identical over 7 bases. The CDR3 has 14 amino acids. The trim removed 5 bases at V and 2 bases at J, leaving 2 bases unmatched. Germline values: CDR1 SGHNT, CDR2 YENEEA. CDR3 sequence: CASSRQGNTGELFF. As DNA, the CDR3 is TGTGCCAGCAGCCGACAGGGAAACACCGGGGAGCTGTTTTTT.

V gene TRBV6-8 combines with J gene TRBJ1-2; D gene unclear. V shed 6 bases and J shed 3 bases, with 11 bases lying between them. Germline V gene lookup returns CDR1 MNHGY and CDR2 SAAAGT. This CDR3 has 13 amino acids. CDR3 loop: CASSRKADYGYTF. DNA of the CDR3: TGTGCCAGCAGCAGAAAAGCGGACTATGGCTACACCTTC.

The chain uses TRBV6-8 and TRBJ2-4; no firm D call. Trimming pared 10 bases from V and 9 bases from J, leaving 16 bases between. Germline CDR1 and CDR2: MNHGY and SAAAGT. The CDR3 is 12 amino acids. CDR3 nucleotide sequence: TGTGCCACCCGATTGGGGAATGGCATTCAGTACTTC. It yields the protein CATRLGNGIQYF.

The V gene is TRBV2, the J gene TRBJ1-2; D might be TRBD1 (5 bases). The CDR3 runs to 13 residues. CDR1 and CDR2 from the germline V gene are SNHLY and FYNNEI. Trimming took 6 bases from V and 1 from J, leaving 9 bases between them. DNA for the CDR3: TGTGCCAGCAGGAGGGACGTTAACTATGGCTACACCTTC. It yields the protein CASRRDVNYGYTF.

J is TRBJ2-3 and V is TRBV6-8; D is unclear. Between the trimmed V and J ends, which lost 6 bases and 0 bases, there was a span of 16 bases. Germline-derived CDR1 and CDR2 are MNHGY and SAAAGT. The CDR3 sequence is 16 residues long. The CDR3 sequence is CASRGAQTDSTDTQYF. CDR3 nucleotides: TGTGCCAGCAGGGGCGCACAGACCGATAGCACAGATACGCAGTATTTT.

The chain is built from TRBV15 and TRBJ1-5; no clear D. Germline CDR1 is LNHNV and CDR2 is YYDKDF (reference sequence). This CDR3 has 14 amino acids. Trimming pared 0 bases from V and 5 bases from J, leaving 8 bases between. The CDR3 bases are TGTGCCACCAGCAGAGACTCAGGTCATCAGCCCCAGCATTTT. This translates into CATSRDSGHQPQHF.

The CDR3 DNA reads as TGTGCCAGCAGCACTGCCGGGACGGGAAAAACGCCGAACACCGGGGAGCTGTTTTTT. This sequence encodes CASSTAGTGKTPNTGELFF. This chain joins TRBV7-1 and TRBJ2-2; D may be TRBD1 or TRBD2 (5 bases each). TRBV7-1 is an ORF, with its function uncertain. CDR3 length: 19 residues. Between the trimmed V and J ends, which lost 5 bases and 0 bases, there was a span of 22 bases.

The genes are TRBV6-8 and TRBJ2-7; 10 positions agree with TRBD1. Per germline, CDR1 MNHGY and CDR2 SAAAGT. J gave up 7 bases and V 10 bases, and 13 bases lay outside the gene matches. The CDR3 is 14 residues long. The CDR3, as DNA: TGTGCCACCCTAGAATGGGGACAGGGGATAGAGCAGTACTTC. Its protein is CATLEWGQGIEQYF.

The chain carries TRBV6-8 and TRBJ1-5, with D unclear. The CDR3 contains 13 residues. V shed 5 bases and J shed 0 bases, with 5 bases lying between them. Germline V gene data show CDR1 as MNHGY and CDR2 as SAAAGT. CDR3 residues: CASSTDSNQPQHF. DNA of the CDR3: TGTGCCAGCAGTACAGATAGCAATCAGCCCCAGCATTTT.

V and J are TRBV7-7 and TRBJ2-7, with TRBD2 as a possible D gene (5 bases). CDR1 and CDR2 from the germline V gene are SSHAT and FNYEAQ (reference sequence). This CDR3 has 14 residues. Trimming removed 5 bases at V and 2 bases at J, with 13 bases between. In nucleotides, the CDR3 is TGTGCCAGCAGCCCTCGGGCGGGCCCCTACGAGCAGTACTTC. It codes for CASSPRAGPYEQYF.

The J gene is TRBJ2-7, the V gene TRBV11-3; D is uncertain. V was trimmed by 0 bases and J by 1 base, leaving 10 bases between them. This CDR3 is built from 15 residues. CDR1 is SGHNT and CDR2 is YENEEA in the germline V gene. The CDR3 loop is CASSLEPDNSYEQYF. The CDR3 region has the DNA TGTGCCAGCAGCTTAGAACCCGACAATTCCTACGAGCAGTACTTC.

The chain uses TRBV11-3 and TRBJ2-2; 8 bases are a match to TRBD1. V shed 5 bases, J shed 1 base, and the junction held 6 bases outside the gene matches. Germline values: CDR1 SGHNT, CDR2 YENEEA. The length of the CDR3 is 16 residues. CDR3 in DNA: TGTGCCAGCAGCCGAACAGGGGGAGGGAACACCGGGGAGCTGTTTTTT. It codes for CASSRTGGGNTGELFF.

This chain uses TRBV19 with TRBJ1-4; D is undetermined. Trimming left V 4 bases short and J 5 bases short, with 5 bases between. The CDR3 extends over 12 amino acids. The germline V gene has CDR1 LNHDA and CDR2 SQIVND (reference sequence). CDR3 nucleotide sequence: TGTGCCAGTAGTACGAGAAATGAAAAACTGTTTTTT. As protein: CASSTRNEKLFF.

The chain joins TRBV6-8 to TRBJ1-1; 9 bases align to TRBD1. CDR1 is MNHGY, CDR2 SAAAGT, per germline. Trimming cost V 4 bases and J 6 bases; bases outside gene matches: 6. This CDR3 has 14 residues. CDR3 protein: CASSSGTGSAEAFF. CDR3 in DNA: TGTGCCAGCAGTTCCGGGACAGGGTCGGCTGAAGCTTTCTTT.

In its sample, this clone was seen once. The CDR3 DNA reads as TGTGCCAGTAGTAAGGCGGGGGTCCACAATGAGCAGTTCTTC. This translates into CASSKAGVHNEQFF. The V gene is TRBV19, the J gene TRBJ2-1, with TRBD2 matching over 7 bases. The CDR3 consists of 14 residues. Germline-derived CDR1 and CDR2 are LNHDA and SQIVND (reference sequence). The V segment lost 4 bases and the J segment 5 bases; nucleotides outside the gene matches: 5. Complete variable domain (other parts from reference TRBV19 and TRBJ2-1): DGGITQSPKYLFRKEGQNVTLSCEQNLNHDAMYWYRQDPGQGLRLIYYSQIVNDFQKGDIAEGYSVSREKKESFPLTVTSAQKNPTAFYLCASSKAGVHNEQFFGPGTRLTVL.

Worth noting for this clone: A junction end diverges from the germline sequence, so it may reflect a read error. This chain connects TRBV19 to TRBJ1-5, with a weak D call TRBD1 (6 bases). The CDR3 sequence is 13 residues long. The germline CDR1 and CDR2 sequences are LNHDA and SQIVND (reference sequence). The CDR3 reads CASIGGSDQPQHF. CDR3 nucleotides: TGTGCCAGTATAGGGGGTAGCGATCAGCCCCAGCATTTT.

Concerning this clone itself: One end of the junction does not line up with germline, which may come from a read error. J is TRBJ2-5 and V is TRBV23-1; D unresolved. TRBV23-1 is noted as an ORF with a role that remains uncertain. The CDR3 consists of 15 residues. The CDR3 spells CASSQSLSLGETQYF. In nucleotides, the CDR3 is TGCGCCAGCAGCCAATCATTGAGTCTGGGAGAGACCCAGTACTTC.